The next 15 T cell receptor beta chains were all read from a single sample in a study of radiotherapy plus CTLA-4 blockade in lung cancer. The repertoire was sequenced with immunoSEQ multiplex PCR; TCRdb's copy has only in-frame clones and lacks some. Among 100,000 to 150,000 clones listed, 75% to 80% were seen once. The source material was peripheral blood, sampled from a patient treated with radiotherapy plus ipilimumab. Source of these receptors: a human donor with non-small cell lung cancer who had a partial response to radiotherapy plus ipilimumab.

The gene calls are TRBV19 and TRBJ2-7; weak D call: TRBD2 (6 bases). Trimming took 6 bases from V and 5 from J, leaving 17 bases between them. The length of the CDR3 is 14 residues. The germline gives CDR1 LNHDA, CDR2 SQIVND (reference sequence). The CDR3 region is CASSRGLSSDEQYV. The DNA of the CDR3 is TGTGCCAGTAGCCGTGGACTATCATCTGACGAGCAGTACGTC.

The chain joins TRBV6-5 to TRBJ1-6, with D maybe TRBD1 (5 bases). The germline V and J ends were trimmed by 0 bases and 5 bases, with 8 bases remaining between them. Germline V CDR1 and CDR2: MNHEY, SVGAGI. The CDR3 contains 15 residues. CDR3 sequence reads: CASSYSWGDNSPLHF. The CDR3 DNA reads TGTGCCAGCAGTTACTCATGGGGCGATAATTCACCCCTCCACTTT.

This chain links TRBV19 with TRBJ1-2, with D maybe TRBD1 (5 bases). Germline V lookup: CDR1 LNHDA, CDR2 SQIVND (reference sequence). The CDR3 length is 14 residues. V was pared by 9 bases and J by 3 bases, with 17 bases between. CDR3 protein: CASKRPGLDYGYTF. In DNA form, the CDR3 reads TGTGCCAGCAAACGGCCAGGGCTAGACTATGGCTACACCTTC.

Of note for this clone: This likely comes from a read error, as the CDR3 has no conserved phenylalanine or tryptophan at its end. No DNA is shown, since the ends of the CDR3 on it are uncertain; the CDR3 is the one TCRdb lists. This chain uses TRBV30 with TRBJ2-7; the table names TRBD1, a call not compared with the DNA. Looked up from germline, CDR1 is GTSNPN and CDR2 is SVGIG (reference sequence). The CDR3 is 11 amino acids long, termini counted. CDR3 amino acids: CAWSVRDRVWI.

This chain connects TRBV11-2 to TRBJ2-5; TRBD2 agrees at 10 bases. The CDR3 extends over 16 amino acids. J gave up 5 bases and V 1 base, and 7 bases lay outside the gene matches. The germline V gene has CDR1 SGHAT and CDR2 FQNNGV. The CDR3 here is CASSLALFSGGETQYF. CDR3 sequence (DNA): TGTGCCAGCAGCTTAGCCCTCTTTAGCGGGGGGGAGACCCAGTACTTC.

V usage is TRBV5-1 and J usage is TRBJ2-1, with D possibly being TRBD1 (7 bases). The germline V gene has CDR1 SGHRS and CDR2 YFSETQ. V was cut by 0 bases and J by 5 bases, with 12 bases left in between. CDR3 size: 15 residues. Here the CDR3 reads CASSLAEGADNEQFF. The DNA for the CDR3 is TGCGCCAGCAGCTTGGCGGAGGGGGCGGACAATGAGCAGTTCTTC. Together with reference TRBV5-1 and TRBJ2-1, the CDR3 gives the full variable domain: KAGVTQTPRYLIKTRGQQVTLSCSPISGHRSVSWYQQTPGQGLQFLFEYFSETQRNKGNFPGRFSGRQFSNSRSEMNVSTLELGDSALYLCASSLAEGADNEQFFGPGTRLTVL.

CDR3 coding DNA: TGCGCCAGCAGCCTCCTAGCGGGAGGTGGTTTTGAGACCCAGTACTTC. Translating gives CASSLLAGGGFETQYF. The J gene is TRBJ2-5, the V gene TRBV4-1; TRBD2 aligns across 11 bases. CDR3 size: 16 residues. Germline loops: CDR1 MGHRA, CDR2 YSYEKL. The trim removed 4 bases at V and 5 bases at J, leaving 9 bases unmatched.

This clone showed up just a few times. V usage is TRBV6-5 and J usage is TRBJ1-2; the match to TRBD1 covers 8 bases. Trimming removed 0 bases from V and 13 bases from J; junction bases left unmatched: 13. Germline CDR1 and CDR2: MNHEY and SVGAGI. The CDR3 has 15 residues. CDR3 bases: TGTGCCAGCAGTTACTCGAGGACAGGGTCCCCGAGAGGCACCTTC. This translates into CASSYSRTGSPRGTF.

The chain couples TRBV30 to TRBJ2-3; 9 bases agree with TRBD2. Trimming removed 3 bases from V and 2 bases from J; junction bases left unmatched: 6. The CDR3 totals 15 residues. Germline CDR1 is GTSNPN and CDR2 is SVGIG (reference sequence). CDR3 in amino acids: CAWSWASGNTDTQYF. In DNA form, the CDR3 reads TGTGCCTGGAGCTGGGCTAGCGGGAACACAGATACGCAGTATTTT. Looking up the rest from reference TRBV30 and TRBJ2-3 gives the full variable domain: SQTIHQWPATLVQPVGSPLSLECTVEGTSNPNLYWYRQAAGRGLQLLFYSVGIGQISSEVPQNLSASRPQDRQFILSSKKLLLSDSGFYLCAWSWASGNTDTQYFGPGTRLTVL.

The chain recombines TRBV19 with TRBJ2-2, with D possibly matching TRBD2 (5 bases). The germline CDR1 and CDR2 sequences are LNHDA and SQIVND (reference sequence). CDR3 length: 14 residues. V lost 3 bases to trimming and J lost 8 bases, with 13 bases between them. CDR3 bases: TGTGCCAGTAGTATCGTGGGAGCAGGAGGGGAGCTGTTTTTT. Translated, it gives CASSIVGAGGELFF.

As DNA, the CDR3 is TGTGCCAGCAGTCCCCTAACAGGGTATCCTGAAGCTTTCTTT. Protein product: CASSPLTGYPEAFF. This rearrangement joins TRBV28 to TRBJ1-1; perhaps TRBD1 as D (6 bases). This CDR3 contains 14 residues. CDR1 is MDHEN and CDR2 is SYDVKM in the germline V gene. The germline V and J ends were trimmed by 5 bases and 6 bases, with 16 bases remaining between them.

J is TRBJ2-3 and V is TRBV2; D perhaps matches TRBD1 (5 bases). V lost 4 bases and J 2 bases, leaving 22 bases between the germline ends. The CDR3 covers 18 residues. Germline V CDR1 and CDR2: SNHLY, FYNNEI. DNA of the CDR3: TGTGCCAGCAGTGTTAATCCCATCAGGGTGGGTGACACAGATACGCAGTATTTT. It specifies CASSVNPIRVGDTDTQYF. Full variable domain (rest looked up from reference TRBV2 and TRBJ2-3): EPEVTQTPSHQVTQMGQEVILRCVPISNHLYFYWYRQILGQKVEFLVSFYNNEISEKSEIFDDQFSVERPDGSNFTLKIRSTKLEDSAMYFCASSVNPIRVGDTDTQYFGPGTRLTVL.

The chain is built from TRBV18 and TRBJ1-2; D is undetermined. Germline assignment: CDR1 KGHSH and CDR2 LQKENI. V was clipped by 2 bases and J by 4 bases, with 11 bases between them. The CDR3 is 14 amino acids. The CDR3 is CASSPSGIPYGYTF. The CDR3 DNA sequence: TGTGCCAGCTCACCATCCGGGATCCCCTATGGCTACACCTTC. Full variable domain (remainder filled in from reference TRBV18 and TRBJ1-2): NAGVMQNPRHLVRRRGQEARLRCSPMKGHSHVYWYRQLPEEGLKFMVYLQKENIIDESGMPKERFSAEFPKEGPSILRIQQVVRGDSAAYFCASSPSGIPYGYTFGSGTRLTVV.

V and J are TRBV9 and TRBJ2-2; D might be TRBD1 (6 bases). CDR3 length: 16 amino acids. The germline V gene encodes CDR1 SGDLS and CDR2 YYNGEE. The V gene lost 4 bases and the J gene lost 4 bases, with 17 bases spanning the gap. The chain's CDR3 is CASSSTGTLLTGELFF. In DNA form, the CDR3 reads TGTGCCAGCAGCTCCACCGGGACACTACTCACCGGGGAGCTGTTTTTT.

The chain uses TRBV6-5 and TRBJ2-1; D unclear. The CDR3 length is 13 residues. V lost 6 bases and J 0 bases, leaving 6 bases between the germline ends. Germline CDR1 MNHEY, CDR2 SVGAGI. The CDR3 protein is CASRFRSYNEQFF. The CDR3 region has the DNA TGTGCCAGCAGGTTTCGCTCCTACAATGAGCAGTTCTTC.